Below are 26 T cell receptor beta chains sequenced from a single sample in a study of identifying expanded T cells in peripheral blood. Using immunoSEQ multiplex PCR, the repertoire was profiled, and TCRdb retains in-frame clones only, with some absent. The repertoire consists of about 58,000 clones, with approximately 90% occurring once and the leading ten covering about 3.8%. The specimen was blood. The receptor source for this set is a person aged 18 to 70 in good health.

This clone has just one count. The rearrangement uses TRBV11-3 and TRBJ2-7; tentative D call: TRBD2 (6 bases). This CDR3 contains 13 residues. From germline, CDR1 is SGHNT and CDR2 YENEEA. Trimming took off 3 bases at V and 6 bases at J, with 12 bases between the two ends. The CDR3 sequence: CASSFSGLTEQYF. The DNA for the CDR3 is TGTGCCAGCAGCTTCTCGGGACTTACCGAGCAGTACTTC.

The rearrangement joins TRBV14 to TRBJ2-1; TRBD2 might be the D (5 bases). The CDR3 consists of 13 residues. V gave up 4 bases and J gave up 10 bases, with 14 bases separating them. Per the germline V gene, CDR1 is SGHDN and CDR2 is FVKESK. The CDR3, as DNA: TGTGCCAGCAGCCCCACTAGGTCGGGGGAGCAGTTCTTC. Translated: CASSPTRSGEQFF.

V gene TRBV5-6 combines with J gene TRBJ2-7; D not resolved. The CDR3 is 12 residues long. In germline, CDR1 is SGHDT, CDR2 YYEEEE. V lost 3 bases and J 0 bases, leaving 4 bases between the germline ends. CDR3 sequence reads: CASSSASYEQYF. CDR3 sequence (DNA): TGTGCCAGCAGCTCTGCCTCCTACGAGCAGTACTTC. Supplemented by reference TRBV5-6 and TRBJ2-7, the full variable domain reads DAGVTQSPTHLIKTRGQQVTLRCSPKSGHDTVSWYQQALGQGPQFIFQYYEEEERQRGNFPDRFSGHQFPNYSSELNVNALLLGDSALYLCASSSASYEQYFGPGTRLTVT.

The chain is built from TRBV7-8 and TRBJ2-1; the D gene is possibly TRBD2 (6 bases). The CDR3 is 15 residues long. CDR1 is SGHVS and CDR2 is FQNEAQ in the germline V gene. V lost 2 bases and J lost 0, with 8 bases in between. The CDR3 DNA follows: TGTGCCAGCAGCTTACTAGCGACCTCCTACAATGAGCAGTTCTTC. Translated: CASSLLATSYNEQFF.

This clone appeared once. This chain links TRBV5-4 with TRBJ2-4; D possibly corresponds to TRBD1 (6 bases). Germline V gene data show CDR1 as SGHNT and CDR2 as YYREEE (reference sequence). This CDR3 is built from 14 residues. The ends were cut back, 3 bases at V and 8 bases at J, with 15 bases in the middle. The DNA of the CDR3 is TGTGCCAGCAGCTCACAGGGTTTAGGGGACATTCAGTACTTC. This sequence encodes CASSSQGLGDIQYF.

V gene TRBV2 combines with J gene TRBJ2-1, with D possibly matching TRBD1 (6 bases). The CDR3 is 15 residues long. Per the germline V gene, CDR1 is SNHLY and CDR2 is FYNNEI. Trimming stripped 6 bases from V and 0 bases from J, with 12 bases between. CDR3 in DNA: TGTGCCAGCAGCGAAAGGACAGTCTCCTACAATGAGCAGTTCTTC. It yields the protein CASSERTVSYNEQFF.

The gene calls are TRBV5-6 and TRBJ1-3, with D hard to call. There are 16 residues in the CDR3. The V and J ends lost 4 bases and 0 bases respectively, with 14 bases between them. Germline loops: CDR1 SGHDT, CDR2 YYEEEE. The CDR3 sequence is CASSRLLFASGNTIYF. The CDR3 DNA sequence: TGTGCCAGCAGCCGTCTTTTATTCGCCTCTGGAAACACCATATATTTT.

J is TRBJ1-4 and V is TRBV5-1, with TRBD1 matching over 9 bases. This CDR3 contains 14 residues. The V and J ends lost 4 bases and 8 bases, in that order; junction bases with no gene match: 6. Germline V gene lookup returns CDR1 SGHRS and CDR2 YFSETQ. The CDR3 DNA reads as TGCGCCAGCAGCCCGGGGACAGGGTCCGAAAAACTGTTTTTT. This codes for CASSPGTGSEKLFF.

J is TRBJ2-3 and V is TRBV5-4; TRBD2 aligns across 7 bases. Per germline, CDR1 SGHNT and CDR2 YYREEE (reference sequence). The CDR3 is 16 amino acids. The trim removed 5 bases at V and 5 bases at J, leaving 14 bases unmatched. The CDR3 bases are TGTGCCAGCAGTTACACCGGACTAGTCAAGGGAGATACGCAGTATTTT. Amino acids: CASSYTGLVKGDTQYF.

The sample holds a few counts of this clone. The chain couples TRBV6-5 to TRBJ1-5; D ambiguous. Trimming pared 4 bases from V and 4 bases from J, leaving 8 bases between. Germline assignment: CDR1 MNHEY and CDR2 SVGAGI. The length of the CDR3 is 13 residues. The CDR3 DNA follows: TGTGCCAGCAGTTCGGGGAGGAATCAGCCCCAGCATTTT. This gives the protein CASSSGRNQPQHF.

V and J are TRBV25-1 and TRBJ2-1; 7 bases line up with TRBD2. The CDR3 is 15 residues long. The V and J ends lost 3 bases and 9 bases, in that order; junction bases with no gene match: 11. Germline V gene sequence: CDR1 MGHDK, CDR2 SYGVNS. Written as DNA, the CDR3 is TGTGCCAGCAGTGATCGTCAGCGGGGTCGAAGTGAGCAGTTCTTC. It is translated as CASSDRQRGRSEQFF.

This chain links TRBV28 with TRBJ1-2; no clear D gene. The V end was cut by 1 base, the J end by 8 bases, with 14 bases between. This CDR3 has 14 residues. Germline V lookup: CDR1 MDHEN, CDR2 SYDVKM. The DNA of the CDR3 is TGTGCCAGCAGTTTATACTCAACTGCCTTAGGCTACACCTTC. It yields the protein CASSLYSTALGYTF.

The genes are TRBV15 and TRBJ2-5; 7 nucleotides align to TRBD1. The CDR3 totals 17 residues. J lost 5 bases, V lost 5 bases, and 17 bases had no gene match. Germline V lookup: CDR1 LNHNV, CDR2 YYDKDF (reference sequence). Written as DNA, the CDR3 is TGTGCCACCAGCCTCATCCAGAAAACAGGGGTGGGGGAGACCCAGTACTTC. This codes for CATSLIQKTGVGETQYF.

The rearrangement joins TRBV28 to TRBJ2-5, with D unresolved. Trimming stripped 5 bases from V and 2 bases from J, with 12 bases between. Germline V gene lookup returns CDR1 MDHEN and CDR2 SYDVKM. This CDR3 has 14 residues. Here the CDR3 DNA reads TGTGCCAGCAGTATAAGGGCCCTTCAAGAGACCCAGTACTTC. Residues: CASSIRALQETQYF. Full variable domain (missing parts from reference TRBV28 and TRBJ2-5): DVKVTQSSRYLVKRTGEKVFLECVQDMDHENMFWYRQDPGLGLRLIYFSYDVKMKEKGDIPEGYSVSREKKERFSLILESASTNQTSMYLCASSIRALQETQYFGPGTRLLVL.

The rearrangement joins TRBV6-1 to TRBJ2-4; D unclear. Per germline, CDR1 MNHNS and CDR2 SASEGT. The CDR3 covers 14 residues. V was trimmed by 6 bases and J by 0 bases, leaving 9 bases between them. The CDR3, as DNA: TGTGCCAGCAGGGCTGACGTAGCCAAAAACATTCAGTACTTC. Protein product: CASRADVAKNIQYF.

The rearrangement joins TRBV7-2 to TRBJ2-1, with D uncertain. The CDR3 consists of 15 residues. Per germline, CDR1 SGHTA and CDR2 FQGNSA. The V end was cut by 5 bases, the J end by 3 bases, with 14 bases between. CDR3 DNA: TGTGCCAGCAGCCTAGGTGGTGTTTTCTACAATGAGCAGTTCTTC. Translating gives CASSLGGVFYNEQFF.

This chain uses TRBV4-2 with TRBJ2-1; the D is unclear. CDR1 and CDR2 (germline): LGHNA, YNFKEQ. This CDR3 has 15 amino acids. Deletions cut 0 bases from V and 2 bases from J, with 8 bases between. For the CDR3, the DNA is TGTGCCAGCAGCCAAGAACAGTGGACCTACAATGAGCAGTTCTTC. Translating gives CASSQEQWTYNEQFF.

The V and J genes are TRBV4-3 and TRBJ2-1; D gene unclear. CDR1 and CDR2 from the germline V gene are LGHNA and YSLEER. There are 16 residues in the CDR3. Trimming left V 1 base short and J 5 bases short, with 15 bases between. The CDR3 DNA sequence: TGCGCCAGCAGCCAAGTCCTCATTGGAGTCGACAATGAGCAGTTCTTC. Its translation: CASSQVLIGVDNEQFF.

This clone was found a few times. The chain carries TRBV2 and TRBJ1-6; D is unresolved. V was shortened by 2 bases and J by 7 bases, with 9 bases between the two germline ends. The CDR3 is made up of 14 amino acids. Germline lookup yields CDR1 SNHLY and CDR2 FYNNEI. This CDR3 is CASSERTANSPLHF. The CDR3 nucleotides read TGTGCCAGCAGTGAACGGACCGCCAATTCACCCCTCCACTTT.

This chain uses TRBV27 with TRBJ2-5; D may match TRBD1 or TRBD2 (5 bases each). CDR1 is MNHEY, CDR2 SMNVEV, per germline (reference sequence). Deletions cut 3 bases from V and 2 bases from J, with 16 bases between. The CDR3 sequence is 16 residues long. CDR3 DNA: TGTGCCAGCAGTTTGCTTCCCGGGACCTCGCAAGAGACCCAGTACTTC. Amino acids: CASSLLPGTSQETQYF.

This chain uses TRBV10-2 with TRBJ2-7, with 7 bases lining up with TRBD1. V shed 7 bases and J 4 bases; nucleotides not matched to a gene: 19. CDR3 length: 17 residues. Germline-derived CDR1 and CDR2 are WSHSY and SAAADI. The DNA of the CDR3 is TGCGCCAGCAACAATGGACAGGACGGACTCGGCGGGTACGAGCAGTACTTC. Its translation is CASNNGQDGLGGYEQYF.

V gene TRBV5-1 combines with J gene TRBJ2-5, with 11 bases matching TRBD2. From germline, CDR1 is SGHRS and CDR2 YFSETQ. This CDR3 contains 19 residues. V lost 0 bases to trimming and J lost 5 bases; unmatched junction nucleotides: 15. The CDR3 DNA sequence: TGCGCCAGCAGCTTGGGCTTGACTAGCGGGGTACTAGAGGGGGAGACCCAGTACTTC. It encodes CASSLGLTSGVLEGETQYF.

V usage is TRBV5-4 and J usage is TRBJ2-1; D unclear. Trimming took 2 bases from V and 1 from J, leaving 10 bases between them. CDR1 is SGHNT, CDR2 YYREEE, per germline (reference sequence). The CDR3 is 15 amino acids. The CDR3 sequence is CASSFGQKSYNEQFF. DNA for the CDR3: TGTGCCAGCAGCTTCGGCCAGAAGTCCTACAATGAGCAGTTCTTC.

The chain joins TRBV7-9 to TRBJ2-3; D not resolved. This CDR3 is built from 14 residues. CDR1 is SEHNR and CDR2 is FQNEAQ in the germline V gene (reference sequence). Trimming shortened V by 2 bases and J by 0 bases, and 6 bases separated the two germline ends. In DNA form, the CDR3 reads TGTGCCAGCAGCTTATCTTCTAGCACAGATACGCAGTATTTT. Protein: CASSLSSSTDTQYF.

The V gene is TRBV27, the J gene TRBJ1-2; no reliable D call. CDR1 is MNHEY and CDR2 is SMNVEV in the germline V gene (reference sequence). V was cut by 8 bases and J by 0 bases, with 16 bases left in between. CDR3 length: 15 amino acids. In nucleotides, the CDR3 is TGTGCCAGCGGCCCCCGGGGATTAGCTAACTATGGCTACACCTTC. It yields the protein CASGPRGLANYGYTF.

The CDR3 DNA reads as TGTGCCAGCAGCTTAATGGTGGTGGGAACCGCCGGGGAGCTGTTTTTT. Its translation: CASSLMVVGTAGELFF. The chain links TRBV7-2 to TRBJ2-2, with D unclear. CDR1 is SGHTA and CDR2 is FQGNSA in the germline V gene. Trimming cost V 2 bases and J 6 bases, with 16 bases left between them. The CDR3 length is 16 residues.